Only a few counts were recorded for the clone carrying this TCR beta chain. This sample was taken from a study of blood T cell repertoires in COVID-19. Study-level information: T cells, B-cell-depleted T cells, or PBMCs supplied cDNA or gDNA.

Categorization into cohorts depended on clinical history that participants reported. Using immunoSEQ multiplex PCR, the repertoire was profiled, and TCRdb retains in-frame clones only, with some absent. Among 250,000 to 300,000 clones listed, around 84% were seen once. This sequence originates from a man aged 30 to 39 with acute COVID-19. What was sequenced was PBMCs or T cells enriched from blood (not recorded which).

CDR3 region: CATAVQKIYSNQPQHF. The DNA of the CDR3 is TGTGCCACCGCCGTACAGAAAATTTATAGCAATCAGCCCCAGCATTTT. This chain links TRBV24-1 with TRBJ1-5; D is ambiguous. V was pared by 9 bases and J by 0 bases, with 17 bases between. Germline lookup yields CDR1 KGHDR and CDR2 SFDVKD. CDR3 length equals 16 residues.